This T cell receptor (beta chain) derives from a study of technical replicates of blood from several donors. CDR1 is SQVTM, CDR2 ANQGSEA, per germline. V was clipped by 5 bases and J by 4 bases, with 17 bases between them. This CDR3 contains 14 residues. TCRdb keeps only in-frame clones here, not all; method: immunoSEQ multiplex PCR. The sample includes tens of thousands of clones, approximately 95% of them seen just once. Input material: T cells isolated from PBMCs. The TCR sequence derives from a human donor in good health. The V and J genes are TRBV29-1 and TRBJ2-5, with a tentative D call TRBD2 (5 bases). The chain's CDR3 is CSVLAALKRETQYF. The CDR3 DNA reads TGCAGCGTTCTAGCAGCGTTGAAAAGAGAGACCCAGTACTTC.